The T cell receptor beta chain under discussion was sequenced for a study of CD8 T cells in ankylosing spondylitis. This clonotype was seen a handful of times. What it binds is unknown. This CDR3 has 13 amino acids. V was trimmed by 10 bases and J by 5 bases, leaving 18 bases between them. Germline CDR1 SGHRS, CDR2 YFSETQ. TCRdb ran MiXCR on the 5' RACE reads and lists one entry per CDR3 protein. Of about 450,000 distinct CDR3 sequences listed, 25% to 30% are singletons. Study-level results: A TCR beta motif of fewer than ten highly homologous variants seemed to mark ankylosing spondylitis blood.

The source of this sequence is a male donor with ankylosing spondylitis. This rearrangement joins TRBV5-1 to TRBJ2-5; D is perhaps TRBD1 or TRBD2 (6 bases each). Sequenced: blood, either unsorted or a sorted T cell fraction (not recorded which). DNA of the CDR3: TGCGCCTGCCGGAGAGGGGGGACGGAGACCCAGTACTTC. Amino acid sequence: CACRRGGTETQYF.